The rows below give T cell receptor beta chains drawn from one sample of a study of post-analysis software for immune sequencing data. In TCRdb, the PCR reads were re-called with MiXCR into one record per CDR3 protein. The sample records 820,000 or so distinct CDR3 sequences, approximately 53% being singletons. Sequencing used blood. The receptor set was obtained from a girl aged 10 to 17 with multiple sclerosis. CDR3s include the opening cysteine and the closing phenylalanine or tryptophan. A D gene is named only where the DNA matches it firmly. Clone size is stated in some rows and not others, as once, few, many or a class when expanded.

length,J,D,size,V,CDR3,DNA
12,TRBJ2-7,TRBD2,few,TRBV29-1,CSVREGAYEQYF,TGCAGCGTCCGGGAGGGGGCCTACGAGCAGTACTTC
10,TRBJ2-5,.,once,TRBV21-1,CASIPRTQYF,TGTGCCAGCATCCCCAGGACCCAGTACTTC
15,TRBJ2-7,.,few,TRBV4-1,CASSLEQETSYEQYF,TGCGCCAGCAGCCTAGAACAGGAAACCTCCTACGAGCAGTACTTC
14,TRBJ2-7,.,.,TRBV7-9,CASSSPRGVYEQYF,TGTGCCAGCAGCTCCCCGCGCGGGGTTTACGAGCAGTACTTC
17,TRBJ2-7,TRBD1,.,TRBV12-3/TRBV12-4,CASSHFSRDRGTYEQYF,TGTGCCAGCAGTCATTTTAGCCGGGACAGGGGCACCTACGAGCAGTACTTC
15,TRBJ2-7,TRBD1,.,TRBV18,CASSPNTGQTYEQYF,TGTGCCAGCTCACCAAATACGGGACAGACCTACGAGCAGTACTTC
14,TRBJ2-1,TRBD2,.,TRBV20-1,CSARGLARNNEQFF,TGCAGTGCTAGAGGACTAGCCCGTAACAATGAGCAGTTCTTC
15,TRBJ2-7,.,few,TRBV5-1,CASSLANLAADEQYF,TGCGCCAGCAGCTTGGCCAATCTTGCAGCCGACGAGCAGTACTTC
13,TRBJ2-5,TRBD1,few,TRBV20-1,CSARLGQVETQYF,TGCAGTGCTAGACTTGGACAGGTAGAGACCCAGTACTTC
14,TRBJ2-5,.,few,TRBV7-8,CASSFQRRQETQYF,TGTGCCAGCAGCTTCCAGCGCCGTCAAGAGACCCAGTACTTC
16,TRBJ2-7,.,.,TRBV4-1,CASSQEQQASSYEQYF,TGCGCCAGCAGCCAAGAGCAACAGGCGAGCTCCTACGAGCAGTACTTC
15,TRBJ2-7,.,.,TRBV4-1,CASSQVGQGTYEQYF,TGCGCCAGCAGCCAAGTAGGTCAGGGTACCTACGAGCAGTACTTC
14,TRBJ1-2,.,.,TRBV24-1,CATSEPDRNYGYTF,TGTGCCACCAGTGAACCGGACAGAAACTATGGCTACACCTTC
14,TRBJ2-7,.,.,TRBV29-1,CSVEDPLRSYEQYF,TGCAGCGTTGAAGATCCCCTACGATCCTACGAGCAGTACTTC
15,TRBJ2-3,TRBD2,.,TRBV7-3,CASSSAGGFADTQYF,TGTGCCAGCAGCTCAGCGGGGGGTTTCGCAGATACGCAGTATTTT
15,TRBJ2-3,.,.,TRBV5-5,CASSLAGRYTDTQYF,TGTGCCAGCAGCTTGGCTGGGAGATACACAGATACGCAGTATTTT
12,TRBJ2-3,.,.,TRBV11-1,CASSKRTRKQYF,TGTGCCAGCAGCAAGCGGACACGGAAGCAGTATTTT
15,TRBJ1-2,TRBD1,.,TRBV5-1,CASSDGTGANDGYTF,TGCGCCAGCAGCGATGGGACAGGGGCTAACGATGGCTACACCTTC
15,TRBJ2-1,.,few,TRBV24-1,CATSDSRGRANEQFF,TGTGCCACCAGTGATTCCCGGGGGCGCGCCAATGAGCAGTTCTTC
13,TRBJ2-5,.,.,TRBV29-1,CSVGLPLGETQYF,TGCAGCGTGGGACTCCCTCTTGGAGAGACCCAGTACTTC
15,TRBJ2-3,.,.,TRBV7-7,CASSPLAKSTDTQYF,TGTGCCAGCAGCCCCTTAGCAAAGAGCACAGATACGCAGTATTTT
14,TRBJ2-3,TRBD2,.,TRBV20-1,CSAAKRGRTDTQYF,TGCAGTGCTGCGAAGCGGGGACGCACAGATACGCAGTATTTT
20,TRBJ2-7,TRBD2,.,TRBV4-1,CASSHPGLAEVRASEYEQYF,TGCGCCAGCAGCCACCCGGGACTAGCGGAGGTCCGGGCCTCGGAATACGAGCAGTACTTC
14,TRBJ2-7,TRBD1,few,TRBV5-1,CASSAGQGTYEQYF,TGCGCCAGCAGCGCCGGACAGGGTACCTACGAGCAGTACTTC
15,TRBJ1-5,.,few,TRBV12-5,CASGLVRPSNQPQHF,TGTGCTAGTGGTTTGGTACGTCCTAGCAATCAGCCCCAGCATTTT
13,TRBJ2-7,.,.,TRBV18,CASSPARAYEQYF,TGTGCCAGCTCACCAGCCAGGGCATACGAGCAGTACTTC
15,TRBJ2-1,TRBD2,few,TRBV10-3,CATDPGGGRIHEQFF,TGTGCCACCGACCCCGGGGGGGGCCGAATCCATGAGCAGTTCTTC
15,TRBJ1-1,.,few,TRBV5-1,CASTAPTGLNTEAFF,TGCGCCAGCACCGCACCAACAGGGCTGAACACTGAAGCTTTCTTT
13,TRBJ1-1,.,few,TRBV29-1,CSVLITADTEAFF,TGCAGCGTTCTTATAACCGCCGACACTGAAGCTTTCTTT
14,TRBJ1-1,.,.,TRBV27,CASRPKGFYTEAFF,TGTGCCAGCAGGCCAAAAGGGTTTTACACTGAAGCTTTCTTT
13,TRBJ1-1,.,few,TRBV7-3,CASSLLSNTEAFF,TGTGCCAGCAGCTTATTATCGAACACTGAAGCTTTCTTT
14,TRBJ2-5,.,.,TRBV5-1,CASSPDRIQETQYF,TGCGCCAGCAGCCCCGACAGAATCCAAGAGACCCAGTACTTC
13,TRBJ2-1,TRBD2,.,TRBV7-2,CASSMTLAGVWFF,TGTGCCAGCAGCATGACACTAGCGGGAGTTTGGTTCTTC
14,TRBJ2-7,.,few,TRBV29-1,CSEDPGTNSYEQYF,TGCAGCGAGGACCCCGGGACAAATTCCTACGAGCAGTACTTC
14,TRBJ2-7,.,.,TRBV6-5,CASSLGLPVYEQYF,TGTGCCAGCAGTTTGGGCCTACCCGTCTACGAGCAGTACTTC
12,TRBJ2-7,.,.,TRBV7-2,CASSFNTYEQYF,TGTGCCAGCAGCTTTAATACCTACGAGCAGTACTTC
13,TRBJ2-5,.,.,TRBV20-1,CSAVAGLQETQYF,TGCAGTGCTGTAGCAGGGCTTCAAGAGACCCAGTACTTC
14,TRBJ2-7,TRBD1,.,TRBV20-1,CSAWGRQGPYEQYF,TGCAGTGCCTGGGGGAGACAGGGTCCCTACGAGCAGTACTTC
13,TRBJ1-1,TRBD1,.,TRBV20-1,CSATQGQQIAAFF,TGCAGTGCTACCCAGGGACAGCAAATTGCCGCTTTCTTT
16,TRBJ2-7,.,.,TRBV12-3/TRBV12-4,CASSSGTRGSSYEQYF,TGTGCCAGCAGTTCCGGGACAAGGGGAAGCTCCTACGAGCAGTACTTC
14,TRBJ2-7,.,few,TRBV13,CASSLGEASYEQYF,TGTGCCAGCAGCTTAGGTGAAGCCAGCTACGAGCAGTACTTC
17,TRBJ2-3,TRBD2,.,TRBV20-1,CSASGVVAGVRTDTQYF,TGCAGTGCTAGTGGAGTCGTAGCGGGAGTGAGGACAGATACGCAGTATTTT
19,TRBJ2-5,.,.,TRBV7-2,CASRVLIRDTKPLKATQYF,TGTGCCAGCAGGGTCCTTATCCGGGACACCAAACCCCTTAAAGCGACCCAGTACTTC
11,TRBJ2-1,.,.,TRBV12-3/TRBV12-4,CASTLLDEQFF,TGTGCCAGCACCCTTTTGGATGAGCAGTTCTTC
16,TRBJ2-3,TRBD1,.,TRBV12-3/TRBV12-4,CASSESVDRGPDTQYF,TGTGCCAGCAGCGAGAGTGTGGACAGGGGCCCAGATACGCAGTATTTT
15,TRBJ2-1,TRBD1,.,TRBV12-3/TRBV12-4,CASSFLVGQFNEQFF,TGTGCCAGCAGTTTTTTGGTGGGACAGTTCAATGAGCAGTTCTTC
15,TRBJ2-7,.,.,TRBV5-6,CASSSATDPGAEQYF,TGTGCCAGCAGCTCCGCGACAGATCCTGGGGCCGAGCAGTACTTC
16,TRBJ2-1,TRBD2,few,TRBV20-1,CSASIWDSGRYNEQFF,TGCAGTGCTAGTATATGGGATAGCGGGAGATACAATGAGCAGTTCTTC
15,TRBJ2-3,.,.,TRBV7-3,CASSPYRRGLDTQYF,TGTGCCAGCAGCCCTTACCGGAGGGGACTAGATACGCAGTATTTT
14,TRBJ2-1,TRBD2,once,TRBV2,CASRPRTSGNEQFF,TGTGCCAGCAGACCCCGGACTAGCGGCAATGAGCAGTTCTTC
16,TRBJ2-1,.,.,TRBV7-2,CASSWETGTANNEQFF,TGTGCCAGCAGCTGGGAAACCGGGACGGCAAACAATGAGCAGTTCTTC
15,TRBJ2-1,.,.,TRBV27,CASSPTSKPYNEQFF,TGTGCCAGCAGTCCCACATCCAAACCCTACAATGAGCAGTTCTTC
17,TRBJ1-2,TRBD1,.,TRBV7-8,CASSLDRDRELNYGYTF,TGTGCCAGCAGCTTAGACAGGGACAGGGAACTTAACTATGGCTACACCTTC
14,TRBJ2-5,.,.,TRBV6-5,CASSYGTKQETQYF,TGTGCCAGCAGTTATGGTACCAAACAAGAGACCCAGTACTTC
13,TRBJ2-1,.,.,TRBV7-9,CASSSGVYNEQFF,TGTGCCAGCAGCTCCGGGGTCTACAATGAGCAGTTCTTC
16,TRBJ2-7,TRBD1,.,TRBV25-1,CASSTRTGNKSYEQYF,TGTGCCAGCAGTACCCGGACAGGGAATAAATCCTACGAGCAGTACTTC
11,TRBJ2-1,.,once,TRBV7-2,CASSLVWEQFF,TGTGCCAGCAGCTTAGTCTGGGAGCAGTTCTTC